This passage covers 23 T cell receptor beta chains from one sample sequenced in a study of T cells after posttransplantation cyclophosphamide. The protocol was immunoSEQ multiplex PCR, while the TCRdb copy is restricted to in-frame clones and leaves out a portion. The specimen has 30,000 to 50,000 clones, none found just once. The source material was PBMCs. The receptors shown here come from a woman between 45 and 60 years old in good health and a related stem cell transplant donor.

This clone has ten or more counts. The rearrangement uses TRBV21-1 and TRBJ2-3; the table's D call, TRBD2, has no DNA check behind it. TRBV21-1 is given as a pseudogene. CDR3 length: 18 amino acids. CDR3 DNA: TGTGCCAGCAGCAAAATGTTCCTACGAGGGGACTGCACAGATACGCAGTATTTT. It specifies CASSKMFLRGDCTDTQYF.

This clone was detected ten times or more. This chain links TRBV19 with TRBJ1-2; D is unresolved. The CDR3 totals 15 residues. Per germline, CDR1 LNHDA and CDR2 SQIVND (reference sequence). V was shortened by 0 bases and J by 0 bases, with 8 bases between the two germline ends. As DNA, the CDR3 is TGTGCCAGTAGTATAGATTCCCGGGCTAACTATGGCTACACCTTC. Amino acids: CASSIDSRANYGYTF.

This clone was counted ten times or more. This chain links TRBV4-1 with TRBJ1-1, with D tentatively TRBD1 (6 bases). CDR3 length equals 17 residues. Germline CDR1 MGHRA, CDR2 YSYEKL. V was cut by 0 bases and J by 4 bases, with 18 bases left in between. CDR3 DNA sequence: TGCGCCAGCAGCCAAGATCGGTGGCAGGGGACTATCACTGAAGCTTTCTTT. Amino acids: CASSQDRWQGTITEAFF.

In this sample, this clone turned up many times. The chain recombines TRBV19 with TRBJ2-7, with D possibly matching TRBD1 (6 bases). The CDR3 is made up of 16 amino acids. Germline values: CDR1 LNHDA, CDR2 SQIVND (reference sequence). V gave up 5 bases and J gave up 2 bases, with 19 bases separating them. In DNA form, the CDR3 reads TGTGCCAGTAGTCCCGGAAGAGACAGGAGGACCTACGAGCAGTACTTC. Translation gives CASSPGRDRRTYEQYF.

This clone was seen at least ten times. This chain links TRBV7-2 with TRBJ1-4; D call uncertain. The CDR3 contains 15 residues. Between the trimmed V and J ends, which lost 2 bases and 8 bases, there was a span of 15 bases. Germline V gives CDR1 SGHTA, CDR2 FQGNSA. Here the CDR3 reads CASSLRHHGGEKLFF. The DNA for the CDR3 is TGTGCCAGCAGCTTACGGCACCACGGCGGGGAAAAACTGTTTTTT.

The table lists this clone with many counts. CDR3 protein: CASSPLDRNTEAFF. CDR3 coding DNA: TGTGCCAGCAGCCCGTTGGACAGGAACACTGAAGCTTTCTTT. J is TRBJ1-1 and V is TRBV4-2; D is possibly TRBD1 (6 bases). Trimming pared 4 bases from V and 1 base from J, leaving 10 bases between. CDR1 is LGHNA, CDR2 YNFKEQ, per germline. The CDR3 consists of 14 residues.

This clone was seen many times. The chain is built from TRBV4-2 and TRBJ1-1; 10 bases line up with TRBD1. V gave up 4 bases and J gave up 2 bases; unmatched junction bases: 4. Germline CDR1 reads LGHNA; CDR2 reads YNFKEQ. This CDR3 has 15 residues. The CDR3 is CASSLSTGGNTEAFF. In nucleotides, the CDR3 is TGTGCCAGCAGCCTCTCGACAGGGGGCAACACTGAAGCTTTCTTT.

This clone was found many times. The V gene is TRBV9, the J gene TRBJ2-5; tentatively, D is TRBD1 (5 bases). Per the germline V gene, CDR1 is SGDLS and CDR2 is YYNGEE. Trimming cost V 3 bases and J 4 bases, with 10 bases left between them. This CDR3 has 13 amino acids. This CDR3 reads CASSGGRRETQYF. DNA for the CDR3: TGTGCCAGCAGCGGGGGCCGGCGAGAGACCCAGTACTTC.

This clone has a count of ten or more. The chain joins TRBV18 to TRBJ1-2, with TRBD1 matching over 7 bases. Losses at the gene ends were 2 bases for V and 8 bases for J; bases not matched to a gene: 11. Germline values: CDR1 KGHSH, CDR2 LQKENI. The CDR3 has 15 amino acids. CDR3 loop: CASSPARQGNVGYTF. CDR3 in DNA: TGTGCCAGCTCACCAGCGAGACAGGGTAATGTAGGCTACACCTTC.

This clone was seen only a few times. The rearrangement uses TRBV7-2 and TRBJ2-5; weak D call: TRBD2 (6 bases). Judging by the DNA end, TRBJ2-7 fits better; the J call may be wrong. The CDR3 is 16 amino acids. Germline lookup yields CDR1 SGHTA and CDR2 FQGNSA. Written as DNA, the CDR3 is TGTGCCAGCAGCCGCGGGAAACAAGGCTCCGTCTACGAGCAGTACTTC. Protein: CASSRGKQGSVYEQYF.

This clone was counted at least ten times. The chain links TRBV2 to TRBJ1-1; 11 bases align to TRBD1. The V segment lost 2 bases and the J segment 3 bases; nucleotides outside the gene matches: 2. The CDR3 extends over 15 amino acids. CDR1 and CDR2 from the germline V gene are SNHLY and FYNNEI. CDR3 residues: CASSEWGQGDTEAFF. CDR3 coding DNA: TGTGCCAGCAGTGAATGGGGACAGGGGGACACTGAAGCTTTCTTT. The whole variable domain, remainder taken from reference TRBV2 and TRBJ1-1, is EPEVTQTPSHQVTQMGQEVILRCVPISNHLYFYWYRQILGQKVEFLVSFYNNEISEKSEIFDDQFSVERPDGSNFTLKIRSTKLEDSAMYFCASSEWGQGDTEAFFGQGTRLTVV.

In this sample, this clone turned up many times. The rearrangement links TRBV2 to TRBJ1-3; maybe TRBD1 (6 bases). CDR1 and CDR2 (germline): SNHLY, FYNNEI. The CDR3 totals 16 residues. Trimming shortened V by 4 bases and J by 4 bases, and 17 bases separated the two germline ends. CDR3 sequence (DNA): TGTGCCAGCAGTGGGATCGGGGGGGGCGCCGGAAACACCATATATTTT. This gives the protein CASSGIGGGAGNTIYF.

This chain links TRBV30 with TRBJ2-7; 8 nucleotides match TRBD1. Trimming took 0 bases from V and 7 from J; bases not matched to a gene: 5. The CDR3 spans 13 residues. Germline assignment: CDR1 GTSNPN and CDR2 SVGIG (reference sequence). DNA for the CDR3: TGTGCCTGGAGTGTACTAAGGACAGGGGAGCAGTACTTC. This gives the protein CAWSVLRTGEQYF.

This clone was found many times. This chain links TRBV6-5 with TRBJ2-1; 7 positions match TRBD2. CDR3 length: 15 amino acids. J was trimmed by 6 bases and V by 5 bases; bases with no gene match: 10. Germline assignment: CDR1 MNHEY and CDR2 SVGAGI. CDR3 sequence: CASSTGLRGVNEQFF. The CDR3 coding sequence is TGTGCCAGCAGTACGGGACTAAGAGGGGTCAATGAGCAGTTCTTC.

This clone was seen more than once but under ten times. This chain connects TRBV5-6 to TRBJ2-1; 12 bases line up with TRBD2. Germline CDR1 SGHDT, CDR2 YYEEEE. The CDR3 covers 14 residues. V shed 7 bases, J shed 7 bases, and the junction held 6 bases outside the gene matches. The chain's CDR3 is CASRLAGAVNEQFF. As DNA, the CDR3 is TGTGCCAGCCGACTAGCGGGGGCCGTTAATGAGCAGTTCTTC.

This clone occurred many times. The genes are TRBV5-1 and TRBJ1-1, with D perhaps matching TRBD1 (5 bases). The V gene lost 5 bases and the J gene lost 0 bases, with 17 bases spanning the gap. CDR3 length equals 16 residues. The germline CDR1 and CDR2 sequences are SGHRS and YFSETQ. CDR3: CASRLSQGRLNTEAFF. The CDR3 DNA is TGCGCCAGCAGGTTGTCCCAGGGTCGCCTGAACACTGAAGCTTTCTTT.

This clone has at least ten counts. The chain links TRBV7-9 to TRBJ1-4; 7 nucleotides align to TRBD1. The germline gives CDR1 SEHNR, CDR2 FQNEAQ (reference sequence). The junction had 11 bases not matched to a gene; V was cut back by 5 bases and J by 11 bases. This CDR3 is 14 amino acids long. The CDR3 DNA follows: TGTGCCAGCAGCGAAGGGGGCCTGGTGAAGAAACTGTTTTTT. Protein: CASSEGGLVKKLFF.

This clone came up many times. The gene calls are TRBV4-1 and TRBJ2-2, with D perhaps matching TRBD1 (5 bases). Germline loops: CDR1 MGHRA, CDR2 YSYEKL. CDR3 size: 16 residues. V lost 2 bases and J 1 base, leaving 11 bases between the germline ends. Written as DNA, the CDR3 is TGCGCCAGCAGCCAAAGAGCGACAGTGAACACCGGGGAGCTGTTTTTT. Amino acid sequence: CASSQRATVNTGELFF.

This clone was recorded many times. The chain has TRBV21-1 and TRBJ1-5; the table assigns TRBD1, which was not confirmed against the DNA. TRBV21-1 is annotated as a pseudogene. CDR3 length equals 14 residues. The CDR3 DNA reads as TGTGCCAGCAGCAAAGGGGGCGGCAATCAGCCCCAGCATTTT. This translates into CASSKGGGNQPQHF.

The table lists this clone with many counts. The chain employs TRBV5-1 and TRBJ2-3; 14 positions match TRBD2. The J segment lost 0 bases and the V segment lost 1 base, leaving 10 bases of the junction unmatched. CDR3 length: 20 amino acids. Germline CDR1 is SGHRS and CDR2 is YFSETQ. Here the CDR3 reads CASSLTPGLAGEASTDTQYF. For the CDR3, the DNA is TGCGCCAGCAGCTTGACCCCGGGACTAGCGGGGGAAGCTAGCACAGATACGCAGTATTTT. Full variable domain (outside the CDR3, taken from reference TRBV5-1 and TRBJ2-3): KAGVTQTPRYLIKTRGQQVTLSCSPISGHRSVSWYQQTPGQGLQFLFEYFSETQRNKGNFPGRFSGRQFSNSRSEMNVSTLELGDSALYLCASSLTPGLAGEASTDTQYFGPGTRLTVL.

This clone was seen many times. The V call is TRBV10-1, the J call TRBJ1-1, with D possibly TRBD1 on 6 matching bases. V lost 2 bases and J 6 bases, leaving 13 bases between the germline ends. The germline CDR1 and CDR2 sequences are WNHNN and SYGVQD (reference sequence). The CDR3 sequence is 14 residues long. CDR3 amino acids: CASSERGSSAEAFF. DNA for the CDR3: TGCGCCAGCAGTGAGAGGGGGTCGTCAGCTGAAGCTTTCTTT.

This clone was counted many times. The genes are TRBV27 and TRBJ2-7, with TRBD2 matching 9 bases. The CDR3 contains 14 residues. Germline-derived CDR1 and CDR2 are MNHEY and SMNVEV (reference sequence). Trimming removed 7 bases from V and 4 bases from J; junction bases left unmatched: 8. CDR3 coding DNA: TGTGCCAGCAAATTGTCTAGCGGGGTGTACGAGCAGTACTTC. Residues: CASKLSSGVYEQYF.

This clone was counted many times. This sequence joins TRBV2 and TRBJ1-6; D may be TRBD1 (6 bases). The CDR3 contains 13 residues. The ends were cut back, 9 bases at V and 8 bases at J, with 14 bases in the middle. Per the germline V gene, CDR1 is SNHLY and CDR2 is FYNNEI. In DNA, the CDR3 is TGTGCCAGTGGGGGCCAGGGCGATTCACCCCTCCACTTT. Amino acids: CASGGQGDSPLHF.